The sequence of this T cell receptor (beta chain) was determined in a study of shared clonotypes between healthy human individuals. Assay used: immunoSEQ multiplex PCR; TCRdb lists only in-frame clones, some missing. The sample records around 1.6 million clones, nearly 99% being singletons. V was trimmed by 4 bases and J by 7 bases, leaving 18 bases between them. Germline loops: CDR1 SGHDT, CDR2 YYEEEE. The CDR3 loop spans 14 amino acids. The V gene is TRBV5-6, the J gene TRBJ2-7, with D perhaps assigned TRBD1 or TRBD2 (6 bases each). The sample consisted of naive CD4+ T cells sorted from blood. Documented subset: CD45RA+ positively selected. The clonotype comes from a man aged 30 to 45 in good health. CDR3 in DNA: TGTGCCAGCAGCGGGGTTGTCAGGGGAGGAGAGCAGTACTTC. It is translated as CASSGVVRGGEQYF.